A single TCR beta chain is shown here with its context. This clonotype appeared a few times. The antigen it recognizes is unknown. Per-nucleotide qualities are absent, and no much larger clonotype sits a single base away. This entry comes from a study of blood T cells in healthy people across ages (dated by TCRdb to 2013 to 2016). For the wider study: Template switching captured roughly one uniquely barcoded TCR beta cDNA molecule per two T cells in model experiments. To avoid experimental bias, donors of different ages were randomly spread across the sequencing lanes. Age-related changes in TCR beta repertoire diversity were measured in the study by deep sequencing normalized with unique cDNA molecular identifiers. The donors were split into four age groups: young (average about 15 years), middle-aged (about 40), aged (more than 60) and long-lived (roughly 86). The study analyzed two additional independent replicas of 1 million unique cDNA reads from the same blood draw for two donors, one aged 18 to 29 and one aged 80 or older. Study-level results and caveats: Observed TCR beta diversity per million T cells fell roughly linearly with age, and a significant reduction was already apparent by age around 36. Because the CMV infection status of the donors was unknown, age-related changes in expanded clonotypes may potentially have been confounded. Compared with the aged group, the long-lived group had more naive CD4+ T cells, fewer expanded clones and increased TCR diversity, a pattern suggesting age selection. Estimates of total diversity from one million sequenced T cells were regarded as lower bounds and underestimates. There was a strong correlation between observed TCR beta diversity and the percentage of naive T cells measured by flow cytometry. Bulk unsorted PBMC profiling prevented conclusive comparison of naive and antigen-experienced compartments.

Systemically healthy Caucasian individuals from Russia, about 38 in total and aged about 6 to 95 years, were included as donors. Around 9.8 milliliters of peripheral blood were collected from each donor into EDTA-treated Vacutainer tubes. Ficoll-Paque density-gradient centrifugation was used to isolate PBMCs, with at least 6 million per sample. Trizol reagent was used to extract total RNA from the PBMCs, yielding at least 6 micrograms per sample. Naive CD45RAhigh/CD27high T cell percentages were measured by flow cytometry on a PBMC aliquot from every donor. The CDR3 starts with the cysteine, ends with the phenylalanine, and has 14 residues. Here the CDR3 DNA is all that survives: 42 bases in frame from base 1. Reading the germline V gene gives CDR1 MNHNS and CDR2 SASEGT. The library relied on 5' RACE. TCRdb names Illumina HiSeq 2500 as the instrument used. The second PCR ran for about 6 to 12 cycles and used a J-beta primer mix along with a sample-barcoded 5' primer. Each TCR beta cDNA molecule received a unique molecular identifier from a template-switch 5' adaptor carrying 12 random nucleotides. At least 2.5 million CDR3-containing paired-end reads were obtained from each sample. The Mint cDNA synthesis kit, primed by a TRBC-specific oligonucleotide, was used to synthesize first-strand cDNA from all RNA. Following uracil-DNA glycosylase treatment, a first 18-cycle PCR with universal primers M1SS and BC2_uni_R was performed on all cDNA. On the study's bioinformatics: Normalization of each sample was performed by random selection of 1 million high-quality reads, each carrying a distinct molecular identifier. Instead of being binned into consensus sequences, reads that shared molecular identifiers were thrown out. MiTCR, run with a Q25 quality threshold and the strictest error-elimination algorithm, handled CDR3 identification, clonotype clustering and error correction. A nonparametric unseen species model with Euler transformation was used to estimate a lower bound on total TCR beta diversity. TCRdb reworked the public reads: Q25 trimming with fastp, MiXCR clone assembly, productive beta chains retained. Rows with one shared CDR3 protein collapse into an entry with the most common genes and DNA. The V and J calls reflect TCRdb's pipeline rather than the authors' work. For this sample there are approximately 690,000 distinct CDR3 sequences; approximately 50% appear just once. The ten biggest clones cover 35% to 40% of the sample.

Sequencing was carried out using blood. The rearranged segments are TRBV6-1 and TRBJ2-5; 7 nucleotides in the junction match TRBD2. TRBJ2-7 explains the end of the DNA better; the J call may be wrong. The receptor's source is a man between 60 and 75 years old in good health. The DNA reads TGTGCCAGCAGTGCCCGGGACTATACCTACGAGCAGTACTTC. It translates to CASSARDYTYEQYF.